This T cell receptor (beta chain) was sequenced during a study of cytomegalovirus exposure and HLA in healthy donors. Study-level points and caveats: Associated with cytomegalovirus, according to the listing, were 150 to 200 TCR beta chains. For most TCR sequences rarity was the rule, although some public TCRs occurred in many donors.

Per germline, CDR1 LGHNA and CDR2 YSLEER. This CDR3 contains 15 residues. Losses at the gene ends were 0 bases for V and 2 bases for J; bases not matched to a gene: 2. A word on this clone: No antigen is known for it.

Clones were sequenced by immunoSEQ multiplex PCR, and TCRdb holds only the in-frame ones, with some missing. Found here are some 110,000 clones, roughly nine tenths of them singletons; the top ten hold about 4.5%. This receptor was taken from a man aged 18 to 29 in good health and CMV-seropositive. This rearrangement joins TRBV4-3 to TRBJ2-7; TRBD1 aligns across 9 bases. The sequenced sample was PBMCs. The CDR3 region is CASSQEDRGAYEQYF. CDR3 nucleotides: TGCGCCAGCAGCCAAGAGGACAGGGGCGCCTACGAGCAGTACTTC.